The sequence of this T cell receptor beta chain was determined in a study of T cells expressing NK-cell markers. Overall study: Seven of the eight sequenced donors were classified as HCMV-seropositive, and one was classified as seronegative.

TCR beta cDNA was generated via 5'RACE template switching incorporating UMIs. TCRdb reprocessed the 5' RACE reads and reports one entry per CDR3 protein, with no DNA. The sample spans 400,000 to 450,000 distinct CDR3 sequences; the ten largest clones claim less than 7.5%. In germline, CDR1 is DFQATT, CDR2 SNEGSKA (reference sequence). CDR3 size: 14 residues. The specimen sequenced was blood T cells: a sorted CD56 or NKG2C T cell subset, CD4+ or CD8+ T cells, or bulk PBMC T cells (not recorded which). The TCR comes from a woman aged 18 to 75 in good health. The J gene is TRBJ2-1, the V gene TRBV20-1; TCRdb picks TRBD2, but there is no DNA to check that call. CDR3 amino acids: CSASGGLVRSEQFF.